This record looks at one TCR beta chain sequence and its context. Its antigen target is currently unknown. No per-base quality is available; no much larger clone lies one base away. TCRbeta CDR3 regions were amplified from genomic DNA by means of the immunoSEQ Assay, a bias-controlled multiplex PCR. From the authors' description of their analysis: Nucleated cell counts per sample were estimated from amplification of reference gene primers within the assay. Sequence reads were collapsed and filtered to measure the absolute abundance of every unique TCRbeta CDR3 rearrangement. For each sample, productive Simpson clonality was calculated as the square root of Simpson's diversity index over productive rearrangements. The table comes from immuneACCESS by way of TCRdb, which keeps in-frame sequences with V and J called. Part of the clones is missing from these tables; in studies checked, under half for an unresolved V gene and the rest for unknown reasons. V and J calls and clone size come straight from that table; D and trimming were deduced from the DNA. Recorded for this sample are tens of thousands of clones; around 83% of them occurred a single time. Of the sample, approximately 8.6% falls within the top ten clones.

The sample belongs to a study of blood T cell repertoires in COVID-19 (dated by TCRdb to 2020 to 2022). For context, the study as a whole: The collaborator samples originated in the United States, Italy and Spain and spanned the acute and convalescent phases of COVID-19. Where available, HLA class I and class II types were obtained from metadata supplied by the sample provider rather than from assay-based typing. Nearly every sample came with metadata listing a de-identified subject ID, COVID-19 status, age in years and sex. Subjects who had been exposed to COVID-19, were actively infected with it, or had recovered from it provided the deeply sampled blood TCRbeta repertoires that made up the dataset. The samples were drawn from two sources: the first 160 participants of the ongoing ImmuneRACE study, and about 1,300 subjects contributed by 6 global collaborators. The prospective study material was composed of cDNA or gDNA derived from T cells, B-cell-depleted T cells, or PBMCs. A freely available public database, intended as a resource for researchers studying the immune response to SARS-CoV-2, is where the repertoires were released.

Sequences SGHTS (CDR1) and YDEGEE (CDR2) are obtained from the germline V gene. The junction shows trimming of 0 bases on V and 5 bases on J, and the gene matches do not reach 4 bases of it. Reading from cysteine to phenylalanine, the CDR3 counts 16 amino acids. Only the CDR3 portion is preserved as DNA: 48 bases, with reading frame beginning at the first base. The collaborating institutions used their own protocols to collect whole blood in K2EDTA tubes. Collaborator samples were shipped for TCRbeta analysis as frozen whole blood, isolated PBMCs, or DNA extracted from either sample type. Here is what the overall study found, with its caveats: How much clinical and demographic metadata was included differed by source and by participant, and the metadata was provided uncurated.

The receptor chain draws on TRBV5-8 and TRBJ2-5, and 13 junctional nucleotides match TRBD2. This TCR came from a human donor in a cohort sampled during active COVID-19. Material for sequencing was peripheral blood. The sequence in DNA is TGTGCCAGCAGCTTGGGGACTAGCGGGAGATCGGAGACCCAGTACTTC. Translated, it reads CASSLGTSGRSETQYF.